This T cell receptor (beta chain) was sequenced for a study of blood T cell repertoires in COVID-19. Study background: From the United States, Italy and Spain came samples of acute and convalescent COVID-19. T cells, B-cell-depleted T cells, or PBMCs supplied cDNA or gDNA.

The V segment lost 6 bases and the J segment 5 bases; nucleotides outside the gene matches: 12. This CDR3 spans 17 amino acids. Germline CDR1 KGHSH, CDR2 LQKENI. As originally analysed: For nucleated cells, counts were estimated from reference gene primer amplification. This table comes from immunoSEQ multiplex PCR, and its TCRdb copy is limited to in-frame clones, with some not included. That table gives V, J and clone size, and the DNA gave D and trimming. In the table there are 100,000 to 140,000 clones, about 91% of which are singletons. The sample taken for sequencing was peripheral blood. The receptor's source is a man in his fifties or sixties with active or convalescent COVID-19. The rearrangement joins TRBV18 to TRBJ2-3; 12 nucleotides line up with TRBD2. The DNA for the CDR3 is TGTGCCAGCTCTCCTTCCCGTCTAGCGGGAGGGGAAGATACGCAGTATTTT. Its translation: CASSPSRLAGGEDTQYF.